The T cell receptor (beta chain) described here comes from a study of T-cell reconstitution after alpha-beta-depleted transplantation in children. The study, taken as a whole, reports: At one year after transplant, newly produced T cells mostly accounted for T-cell counts and diversity. By about two months after transplant, alpha-beta T cells reportedly arose from several hundred graft clones that had expanded. Certain patients had high TCRbeta diversity at day 60, and it came from recipient T cells and thymic progenitors that survived.

Germline V CDR1 and CDR2: SGHTA, FQGNSA. V shed 6 bases and J 0 bases; nucleotides not matched to a gene: 4. CDR3 length: 15 residues. This clonotype showed up just a few times. What it binds is not known. During its preparation, the TCRbeta library received unique molecular identifiers. TCRdb redid the calling of the PCR reads with MiXCR, one entry per CDR3 protein. The sample includes 55,000 to 90,000 distinct CDR3 sequences, roughly 4.9% of them seen just once. The chain has TRBV7-2 and TRBJ2-2; 7 nucleotides agree with TRBD1. The input for sequencing was PBMCs, mostly from graft donor cells, taken 180 days after TCRalphabeta/CD19-depleted stem cell transplant. This TCR came from a boy less than two years old who had a stem cell transplant for acute myeloid leukemia, so the T cells may come from the graft donor. Here the CDR3 reads CASRSGTANTGELFF. CDR3 nucleotides: TGTGCCAGCAGATCCGGGACAGCGAACACCGGGGAGCTGTTTTTT.